Listed below are T cell receptor beta chains from one sample, sequenced in a study of shared clonotypes between healthy human individuals. Measured with immunoSEQ multiplex PCR; TCRdb has only the in-frame clones, and not every one. The data contain about 520,000 clones, around four fifths of them singletons. Sequencing was done on a sample of PBMCs. The receptors originated from a woman aged 40-49 years in good health. Some clones in this sample may be carry-over from other donors' samples. Both conserved end residues are part of each CDR3. Size values are once, few and many counts, or a class for expanded clones, and some rows have none.

V	J	size	CDR3
TRBV27	-	-	CASSISGTSGVYEQYF
TRBV2	TRBJ1-2	-	CASSPYGGENYGYTF
TRBV7-6	TRBJ2-5	few	CASSLYAGTPAEETQYF
TRBV5-1	TRBJ2-2	once	CASSLDGLRSTGELFF
TRBV6-1	TRBJ1-6	-	CASSEAWGNSPLHF
TRBV6-5	TRBJ1-5	-	CASSYSRNGQPQHF
TRBV4-1	TRBJ2-7	-	CASSQGSGRWLSEQYF
TRBV7-9	TRBJ2-5	few	CASSLGTSGGETQYF
TRBV5-1	TRBJ2-5	-	CASSLDRGLFSGETQYF
TRBV2	TRBJ2-7	few	CASRGTGQYEQYF
TRBV2	TRBJ2-3	few	CASSEGQGSTDTQYF
TRBV9	TRBJ2-3	-	CASTGWGELTDTQYF
TRBV5-1	TRBJ2-7	-	CASSLSGTGGFSYEQYF
TRBV30	TRBJ2-7	-	CAWSVGRFSYEQYF
TRBV30	TRBJ1-5	few	CAWSFRLNQPQHF
TRBV2	TRBJ2-7	-	CASSEGRLSSYEQYF
TRBV29-1	TRBJ2-7	-	CSVRTGLNSYEQYF
TRBV19	TRBJ1-5	-	CASSIWTNNQPQHF
TRBV9	TRBJ1-1	-	CASSVAINTEAFF
TRBV6-1	TRBJ1-1	few	CASGPGRSRGTEAFF
TRBV28	TRBJ1-2	few	CASSFLAGGYGYTF
TRBV25-1	TRBJ1-1	-	CASSRVEGSEAFF
TRBV6-5	TRBJ2-1	-	CASSPSGRARNEQFF
TRBV7-2	TRBJ2-2	-	CASSSAPLGSGELFF
TRBV7-3	TRBJ1-1	-	CASSLMGYTEAFF
TRBV10-1	TRBJ2-7	-	CASSESRQGHEQYF
TRBV29-1	TRBJ1-2	-	CSVASATNYGYTF
TRBV29-1	TRBJ2-1	-	CSVEGGWPEGGWSYNEQFF
TRBV18	TRBJ2-1	-	CASSPQPASGGNEQFF
TRBV11-3	TRBJ2-1	-	CASSLGDSNIAYNEQFF
TRBV6-6	TRBJ1-1	-	CASGDVGNTEAFF
TRBV4-3	TRBJ2-1	-	CASSQDGRGLYNEQFF
TRBV18	TRBJ2-3	-	CASSSGGGSTDTQYF
TRBV15	TRBJ1-5	-	CATSRELTGLNQPQHF
TRBV30	TRBJ1-1	many	CAWSTQGRRAFF
TRBV6-7	TRBJ1-2	once	CASSLPPGQGALTANYGYTF
TRBV7-2	TRBJ2-2	-	CASSLVAGGTGELFF
TRBV5-1	TRBJ2-2	-	CASSFVQNTGELFF
TRBV30	TRBJ2-2	-	CAWSVLGGFHTGELFF
TRBV11-2	TRBJ2-1	once	CASSRDSWSSYNEQFF
TRBV10-3	TRBJ1-5	-	CAISDRASNQPQHF
TRBV5-4	TRBJ2-1	once	CASTDSAAYNEQFF
TRBV28	TRBJ1-4	few	CASTGTGDEKLFF
TRBV4-1	TRBJ2-3	-	CASSQDTSRADTQYF
TRBV6-6	TRBJ1-5	-	CASSRDGSNQPQHF
TRBV5-4	TRBJ2-7	-	CASSPGTDSSYEQYF
TRBV18	TRBJ1-3	-	CASSPQTDSGNTIYF
TRBV21-1	TRBJ2-7	-	CASSPVAPGGENTYEQYF
TRBV11-2	TRBJ1-4	-	CASSPQPAGEKLFF
TRBV7-2	TRBJ2-7	-	CASSLASGGGGGYEQYF
TRBV30	TRBJ1-1	many	CAWMGGNTEAFF